This is a list of T cell receptor beta chains from one sample in a study of T-cell memory formation after mild COVID-19. Each CDR3 protein gets one entry after TCRdb re-called the 5' RACE reads with MiXCR. This sample has more than 350,000 distinct CDR3 sequences, with approximately 15% found just once. The sample taken for sequencing was PBMCs or a T cell subset sorted from them (not recorded which). The receptor set was obtained from a man aged 18 to 30 who had mild COVID-19 (a few samples of this study predate the infection). Cell type and time point are not known. Each CDR3 is given with its conserved first and last residue. The D gene is left open where the match is weak. The size entry is marked missing in some rows and otherwise reads once, few, many or a size class.

J: TRBJ1-2; V: TRBV6-5; size: few; D: TRBD1; length: 14; DNA: TGTGCCAGCAGCTACAGGGGTAGCGGCTATGGCTACACCTTC; CDR3: CASSYRGSGYGYTF
J: TRBJ1-1; V: TRBV5-1; size: NA; D: NA; length: 14; DNA: TGCGCCAGCAGCTTGGTTTTGCGGGGTTCTGAAGCTTTCTTT; CDR3: CASSLVLRGSEAFF
J: TRBJ2-7; V: TRBV6-5; size: NA; D: TRBD1; length: 12; DNA: TGTGCCAGCAGCCTACAGGGGTCCGAGCAGTACTTC; CDR3: CASSLQGSEQYF
J: TRBJ2-3; V: TRBV27; size: NA; D: NA; length: 14; DNA: TGTGCCAGCAGTCCCACGGGGTTGTGGGATACGCAGTATTTT; CDR3: CASSPTGLWDTQYF
J: TRBJ1-1; V: TRBV7-8; size: few; D: NA; length: 15; DNA: TGTGCCAGCAGCTTAGTTGGGGGGGCGAACACTGAAGCTTTCTTT; CDR3: CASSLVGGANTEAFF
J: TRBJ2-3; V: TRBV12-3/TRBV12-4; size: few; D: NA; length: 12; DNA: TGTGCCAGCAGTCCTAGCCCAGATACGCAGTATTTT; CDR3: CASSPSPDTQYF
J: TRBJ1-2; V: TRBV20-1; size: many; D: NA; length: 13; DNA: TGCAGTGCTAGAGATAACGTGGGGAATGGCTACACCTTC; CDR3: CSARDNVGNGYTF
J: TRBJ1-4; V: TRBV7-2; size: NA; D: NA; length: 15; DNA: TGTGCCAGCAGCTTAGCCCGGGGACATTCACAAAAACTGTTTTTT; CDR3: CASSLARGHSQKLFF
J: TRBJ1-5; V: TRBV12-3/TRBV12-4; size: few; D: NA; length: 15; DNA: TGTGCCAGCAGTTTGGCCTCGGGGAACAATCAGCCCCAGCATTTT; CDR3: CASSLASGNNQPQHF
J: TRBJ1-2; V: TRBV5-5; size: few; D: NA; length: 16; DNA: TGTGCCAGCAGCTTCGGTTTCGGGGGTTTGGGCTATGGCTACACCTTC; CDR3: CASSFGFGGLGYGYTF
J: TRBJ2-5; V: TRBV12-3/TRBV12-4; size: NA; D: NA; length: 12; DNA: TGTGCCAGCAGAGGGTTCAAAGAGACCCAGTACTTC; CDR3: CASRGFKETQYF
J: TRBJ2-3; V: TRBV7-2; size: many; D: NA; length: 13; DNA: TGTGCCAGCAGCCCGGACGTAGCAGATACGCAGTATTTT; CDR3: CASSPDVADTQYF
J: TRBJ1-2; V: TRBV19; size: NA; D: NA; length: 15; DNA: TGTGCCAGTAGTACCGATGGGGGAATCTCCGTTGGCTACACCTTC; CDR3: CASSTDGGISVGYTF
J: TRBJ2-5; V: TRBV12-3/TRBV12-4; size: many; D: NA; length: 13; DNA: TGTGCCAGCAGTTTACTAGACCAAGAGACCCAGTACTTC; CDR3: CASSLLDQETQYF
J: TRBJ2-1; V: TRBV25-1; size: many; D: NA; length: 15; DNA: TGTGCCAGCAAACCACGGGGCGGAAGTTACAATGAGCAGTTCTTC; CDR3: CASKPRGGSYNEQFF
J: TRBJ1-2; V: TRBV10-2; size: NA; D: TRBD1; length: 15; DNA: TGCGCCAGCAGTGAGAGTGGGGGACAGAGATATGGCTACACCTTC; CDR3: CASSESGGQRYGYTF